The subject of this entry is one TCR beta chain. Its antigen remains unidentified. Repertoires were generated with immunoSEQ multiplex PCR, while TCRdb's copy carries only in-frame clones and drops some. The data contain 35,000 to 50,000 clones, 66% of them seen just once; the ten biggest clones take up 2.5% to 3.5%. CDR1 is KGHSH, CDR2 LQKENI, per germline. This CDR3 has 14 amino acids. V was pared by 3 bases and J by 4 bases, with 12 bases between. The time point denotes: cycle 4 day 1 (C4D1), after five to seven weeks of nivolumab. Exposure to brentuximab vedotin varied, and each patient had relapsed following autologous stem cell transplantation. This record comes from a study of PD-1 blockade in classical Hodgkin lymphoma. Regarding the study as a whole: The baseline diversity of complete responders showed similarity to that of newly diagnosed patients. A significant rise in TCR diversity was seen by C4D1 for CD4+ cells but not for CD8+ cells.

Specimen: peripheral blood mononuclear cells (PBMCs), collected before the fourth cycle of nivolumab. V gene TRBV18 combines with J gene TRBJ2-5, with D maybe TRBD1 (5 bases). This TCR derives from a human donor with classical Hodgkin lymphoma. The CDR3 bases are TGTGCCAGCTCACCCTTATGGGGCCGAGAGACCCAGTACTTC. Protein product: CASSPLWGRETQYF. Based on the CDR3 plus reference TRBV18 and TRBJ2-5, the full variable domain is NAGVMQNPRHLVRRRGQEARLRCSPMKGHSHVYWYRQLPEEGLKFMVYLQKENIIDESGMPKERFSAEFPKEGPSILRIQQVVRGDSAAYFCASSPLWGRETQYFGPGTRLLVL.